The rows below give T cell receptor beta chains drawn from one sample of a study of blood T cell repertoires in COVID-19. Assay: immunoSEQ multiplex PCR; the TCRdb copy retains only in-frame clones and omits some. The repertoire consists of about 210,000 clones, with roughly nine tenths occurring once and the leading ten covering more than 0.95%. Sequenced sample: peripheral blood. The source of these receptors is a man between 25 and 39 years old with acute or convalescent COVID-19. Both conserved end residues are part of each CDR3. D genes are given only for firm matches. Rows may omit the clone size; those that give it use once, few, many or a size class.

CDR3: CASSSSLRHRDYGYTF; DNA: TGTGCCAGCAGCTCTTCCCTCAGGCACAGGGACTATGGCTACACCTTC; size: NA; D: NA; J: TRBJ1-2; V: TRBV9
CDR3: CASSGEDRGETGELFF; DNA: TGTGCCAGTAGTGGGGAAGACAGGGGAGAAACCGGGGAGCTGTTTTTT; size: NA; D: TRBD1; J: TRBJ2-2; V: TRBV19
CDR3: CASSQATGVGNQPQHF; DNA: TGTGCCAGCAGCCAAGCTACAGGGGTAGGCAATCAGCCCCAGCATTTT; size: NA; D: TRBD1; J: TRBJ1-5; V: TRBV3-1/TRBV3-2
CDR3: CASSLSLREDTEAFF; DNA: TGTGCCAGCAGCTTAAGCCTGAGGGAGGACACTGAAGCTTTCTTT; size: NA; D: NA; J: TRBJ1-1; V: TRBV11-1
CDR3: CASTVGGLVIQYF; DNA: TGTGCCAGCACCGTGGGGGGTTTAGTTATTCAGTACTTC; size: NA; D: NA; J: TRBJ2-4; V: TRBV6-5
CDR3: CASSLPPGQGTGANVLTF; DNA: TGCGCCAGCAGCTTGCCTCCGGGACAGGGAACTGGGGCCAACGTCCTGACTTTC; size: once; D: TRBD1; J: TRBJ2-6; V: TRBV5-1
CDR3: CASSLSFITEAFF; DNA: TGTGCCAGCAGTTTATCATTTATCACTGAAGCTTTCTTT; size: NA; D: NA; J: TRBJ1-1; V: TRBV27
CDR3: CASSTGRGNEKLFF; DNA: TGTGCCAGTAGTACCGGCAGGGGAAATGAAAAACTGTTTTTT; size: NA; D: NA; J: TRBJ1-4; V: TRBV19
CDR3: CASSQGYRNQPQHF; DNA: TGTGCCAGCAGCCAGGGGTACAGGAATCAGCCCCAGCATTTT; size: NA; D: NA; J: TRBJ1-5; V: TRBV7-9
CDR3: CASSFQGGSTEAFF; DNA: TGTGCCAGCAGCTTTCAAGGGGGCAGCACTGAAGCTTTCTTT; size: NA; D: TRBD1; J: TRBJ1-1; V: TRBV7-9
CDR3: CASSLASGVETEAFF; DNA: TGTGCCAGCAGCTTAGCTTCAGGGGTTGAAACTGAAGCTTTCTTT; size: once; D: NA; J: TRBJ1-1; V: TRBV7-8
CDR3: CASSVGTGGEKLFF; DNA: TGTGCCAGCAGCGTAGGGACAGGGGGCGAAAAACTGTTTTTT; size: NA; D: TRBD1; J: TRBJ1-4; V: TRBV9
CDR3: CSASAGAQDQPQHF; DNA: TGCAGTGCTAGTGCAGGGGCGCAGGATCAGCCCCAGCATTTT; size: NA; D: NA; J: TRBJ1-5; V: TRBV20-1
CDR3: CASKPIGGTDTQYF; DNA: TGTGCCAGCAAGCCAATAGGAGGCACAGATACGCAGTATTTT; size: NA; D: NA; J: TRBJ2-3; V: TRBV27
CDR3: CASSFWQGTEAFF; DNA: TGTGCCAGTAGTTTTTGGCAGGGCACTGAAGCTTTCTTT; size: NA; D: NA; J: TRBJ1-1; V: TRBV19
CDR3: CASSLDSRAYEQYF; DNA: TGTGCCAGCAGTTTGGACAGCCGGGCCTACGAGCAGTACTTC; size: NA; D: NA; J: TRBJ2-7; V: TRBV28
CDR3: CASSRTSGGAYNEQFF; DNA: TGTGCCAGCAGTCGCACTAGCGGGGGGGCCTACAATGAGCAGTTCTTC; size: NA; D: TRBD2; J: TRBJ2-1; V: TRBV28
CDR3: CASSLIETDTQYF; DNA: TGTGCCAGCAGCTTAATAGAAACAGATACGCAGTATTTT; size: NA; D: NA; J: TRBJ2-3; V: TRBV7-3
CDR3: CASSQGPRADTQYF; DNA: TGTGCCAGCAGCCAAGGCCCTCGGGCAGATACGCAGTATTTT; size: NA; D: NA; J: TRBJ2-3; V: TRBV3-1/TRBV3-2
CDR3: CASSAHRGEATDTQYF; DNA: TGTGCCAGCAGTGCACACAGGGGGGAGGCTACAGATACGCAGTATTTT; size: NA; D: TRBD1; J: TRBJ2-3; V: TRBV6-1
CDR3: CASSLMGLAGSGEQFF; DNA: TGTGCCAGCAGCCTGATGGGACTAGCGGGATCGGGTGAGCAGTTCTTC; size: NA; D: TRBD2; J: TRBJ2-1; V: TRBV28
CDR3: CASSTGLASQFF; DNA: TGTGCCAGCAGCACCGGACTAGCGTCTCAGTTCTTC; size: NA; D: TRBD2; J: TRBJ2-1; V: TRBV11-2
CDR3: CASSLGQANTEAFF; DNA: TGTGCCAGCAGCTTGGGGCAGGCGAACACTGAAGCTTTCTTT; size: NA; D: NA; J: TRBJ1-1; V: TRBV5-4
CDR3: CASSPIPITDTQYF; DNA: TGTGCCAGCTCACCTATTCCTATTACAGATACGCAGTATTTT; size: NA; D: NA; J: TRBJ2-3; V: TRBV18
CDR3: CASTTSSYNSPLHF; DNA: TGTGCCAGCACCACTAGCTCCTATAATTCACCCCTCCACTTT; size: NA; D: NA; J: TRBJ1-6; V: TRBV6-5
CDR3: CASSVGSGVQYTGELFF; DNA: TGTGCCAGCAGTGTTGGTAGCGGGGTTCAATACACCGGGGAGCTGTTTTTT; size: NA; D: TRBD2; J: TRBJ2-2; V: TRBV28
CDR3: CASSFEGGPGDTQYF; DNA: TGCGCCAGCAGCTTTGAGGGGGGGCCCGGAGATACGCAGTATTTT; size: NA; D: NA; J: TRBJ2-3; V: TRBV5-1
CDR3: CATSDPRDRGGETQYF; DNA: TGTGCCACCAGTGATCCTAGGGACAGGGGAGGAGAGACCCAGTACTTC; size: NA; D: TRBD1; J: TRBJ2-5; V: TRBV24-1
CDR3: CASSFSPGRGTPPQETQYF; DNA: TGTGCCAGCAGCTTTAGCCCCGGCCGCGGAACCCCCCCACAAGAGACCCAGTACTTC; size: NA; D: NA; J: TRBJ2-5; V: TRBV7-8
CDR3: CASSLPAGQVSGYTF; DNA: TGTGCCAGCAGTTTACCCGCGGGACAGGTCTCTGGCTACACCTTC; size: NA; D: TRBD1; J: TRBJ1-2; V: TRBV28
CDR3: CASSLSHFLGGNTIYF; DNA: TGCGCCAGCAGCTTGAGCCACTTCCTGGGCGGAAACACCATATATTTT; size: NA; D: NA; J: TRBJ1-3; V: TRBV5-1
CDR3: CASTKQGDRSGNTIYF; DNA: TGTGCCAGCACCAAACAGGGGGACCGCTCTGGAAACACCATATATTTT; size: NA; D: TRBD1; J: TRBJ1-3; V: TRBV2
CDR3: CASSQVTGMNYGYTF; DNA: TGTGCCAGCAGCCAGGTTACAGGGATGAACTATGGCTACACCTTC; size: NA; D: NA; J: TRBJ1-2; V: TRBV14
CDR3: CASSSTTGNTGELFF; DNA: TGTGCCAGCAGCTCGACCACAGGGAACACCGGGGAGCTGTTTTTT; size: NA; D: NA; J: TRBJ2-2; V: TRBV5-6
CDR3: CASSDRTSPNSPLHF; DNA: TGTGCCAGCAGTGACAGAACCTCCCCAAATTCACCCCTCCACTTT; size: once; D: NA; J: TRBJ1-6; V: TRBV25-1
CDR3: CASSLAGEKLFF; DNA: TGTGCCAGCAGTTTGGCCGGGGAAAAACTGTTTTTT; size: NA; D: NA; J: TRBJ1-4; V: TRBV28
CDR3: CASSDIGTGLNQPQHF; DNA: TGTGCCAGCAGTGACATAGGGACAGGGCTCAATCAGCCCCAGCATTTT; size: NA; D: TRBD1; J: TRBJ1-5; V: TRBV6-1
CDR3: CAWTSGREGEQYF; DNA: TGTGCCTGGACTAGCGGGAGAGAGGGTGAGCAGTACTTC; size: NA; D: TRBD2; J: TRBJ2-7; V: TRBV30
CDR3: CASSYRPSGSTGELFF; DNA: TGTGCCAGCAGTTACAGGCCTAGCGGGAGCACCGGGGAGCTGTTTTTT; size: NA; D: TRBD2; J: TRBJ2-2; V: TRBV6-5
CDR3: CASSRTSAGDTQYF; DNA: TGTGCCAGCAGCCGGACTAGTGCAGGGGATACGCAGTATTTT; size: NA; D: TRBD2; J: TRBJ2-3; V: TRBV7-9
CDR3: CASSGNRVRYEQYF; DNA: TGTGCCAGCAGTGGCAACAGGGTAAGGTACGAGCAGTACTTC; size: NA; D: NA; J: TRBJ2-7; V: TRBV2
CDR3: CASSQGVGGSNSDTQYF; DNA: TGCGCCAGCAGCCAAGGGGTCGGTGGGAGTAATTCAGATACGCAGTATTTT; size: NA; D: NA; J: TRBJ2-3; V: TRBV4-1
CDR3: CASSTEGSGGPNVLTF; DNA: TGTGCCAGCAGCACCGAGGGCAGTGGGGGCCCCAACGTCCTGACTTTC; size: few; D: NA; J: TRBJ2-6; V: TRBV5-4
CDR3: CASRNSGRATSQFF; DNA: TGTGCCAGCAGGAATAGCGGGAGGGCCACTAGCCAGTTCTTC; size: once; D: TRBD2; J: TRBJ2-1; V: TRBV3-1/TRBV3-2
CDR3: CAISGAGGGFYEQYF; DNA: TGTGCCATCAGTGGGGCTGGCGGGGGGTTTTACGAGCAGTACTTC; size: once; D: TRBD2; J: TRBJ2-7; V: TRBV10-3
CDR3: CASSEGQMGYLF; DNA: TGTGCCAGCAGTGAGGGACAGATGGGTTACCTTTTC; size: NA; D: TRBD1; J: TRBJ2-4; V: TRBV25-1
CDR3: CASSETGYGVTEAFF; DNA: TGTGCCAGCAGTGAGACAGGGTACGGTGTCACTGAAGCTTTCTTT; size: NA; D: TRBD1; J: TRBJ1-1; V: TRBV25-1
CDR3: CASSQVTASRGTDTQYF; DNA: TGTGCCAGCAGCCAAGTGACGGCCTCCCGGGGCACAGATACGCAGTATTTT; size: NA; D: NA; J: TRBJ2-3; V: TRBV4-2
CDR3: CASSVRTGQETQYF; DNA: TGTGCCAGCAGCGTACGGACAGGTCAAGAGACCCAGTACTTC; size: NA; D: NA; J: TRBJ2-5; V: TRBV21-1
CDR3: CASSADINQPQHF; DNA: TGTGCCAGCAGCGCGGACATTAATCAGCCCCAGCATTTT; size: NA; D: NA; J: TRBJ1-5; V: TRBV5-4
CDR3: CASSLNLAGTGANVLTF; DNA: TGCGCCAGCAGCTTGAACTTAGCGGGGACCGGGGCCAACGTCCTGACTTTC; size: NA; D: TRBD2; J: TRBJ2-6; V: TRBV5-1
CDR3: CASSPTDQETQYF; DNA: TGTGCCAGTAGTCCGACAGACCAAGAGACCCAGTACTTC; size: NA; D: NA; J: TRBJ2-5; V: TRBV19
CDR3: CASSQGTKNAFPGNTIYF; DNA: TGCGCCAGCAGCCAAGGGACTAAGAACGCCTTTCCGGGAAACACCATATATTTT; size: NA; D: NA; J: TRBJ1-3; V: TRBV4-1
CDR3: CASSPEQGAGGYTF; DNA: TGTGCCAGCAGCCCCGAACAGGGGGCAGGTGGCTACACCTTC; size: NA; D: TRBD1; J: TRBJ1-2; V: TRBV6-4
CDR3: CAKQLDTGNTIYF; DNA: TGTGCCAAACAGCTGGACACTGGAAACACCATATATTTT; size: NA; D: NA; J: TRBJ1-3; V: TRBV2
CDR3: CASSPLRAYNEQFF; DNA: TGTGCCAGCTCACCTCTACGGGCCTACAATGAGCAGTTCTTC; size: NA; D: NA; J: TRBJ2-1; V: TRBV18
CDR3: CASSLKGTGGSPLHF; DNA: TGTGCCAGCAGCTTAAAAGGGACTGGTGGTTCACCCCTCCACTTT; size: NA; D: NA; J: TRBJ1-6; V: TRBV13
CDR3: CASSLSPISNTGELFF; DNA: TGTGCCAGCAGCTTGTCCCCAATTTCGAACACCGGGGAGCTGTTTTTT; size: once; D: NA; J: TRBJ2-2; V: TRBV5-6
CDR3: CASSRQGATDTQYF; DNA: TGTGCCAGCAGTCGGCAGGGGGCAACAGATACGCAGTATTTT; size: NA; D: TRBD1; J: TRBJ2-3; V: TRBV6-5
CDR3: CASSSGQGAYNEQFF; DNA: TGCGCCAGCAGCTCCGGACAGGGGGCGTACAATGAGCAGTTCTTC; size: NA; D: TRBD1; J: TRBJ2-1; V: TRBV5-1